Listed below are T cell receptor beta chains from one sample, sequenced in a study of shared clonotypes between healthy human individuals. Data came from immunoSEQ multiplex PCR; TCRdb stores just in-frame clones and leaves some out. The sample records over 2 million clones, around 92% being singletons. Sequencing was done on a sample of naive CD4+ T cells from PBMCs. The receptors were sampled from a young man in good health. Some clones in this sample may be carry-over from other donors' samples. Both conserved end residues are part of each CDR3. D genes are given only for firm matches. Clone size is not always given. Where it is, it says once, few, many or a class for expanded clones.

cdr3_length,clone_size,j_call,d_call,v_call,cdr3_nt,cdr3_aa
13,NA,TRBJ1-2,NA,TRBV5-1,TGCGCCAGCAGCGAGGACGGCTACTATGGCTACACCTTC,CASSEDGYYGYTF
14,once,TRBJ2-5,TRBD1,TRBV5-1,TGCGCCAGCAGCTTGTCAACAGGGGTAGAGACCCAGTACTTC,CASSLSTGVETQYF
14,once,TRBJ2-2,NA,TRBV7-3,TGTGCCAGCTCCCAAGGGGGAGTACCCGGGGAGCTGTTTTTT,CASSQGGVPGELFF
13,few,TRBJ1-1,NA,TRBV29-1,TGCAGCGTTGGTAAGGGGCGGAACACTGAAGCTTTCTTT,CSVGKGRNTEAFF
16,NA,TRBJ2-7,TRBD2,TRBV5-4,TGTGCCAGCAGCTCAGGGACTAGCGGGGTTGGGCACGAGCAGTACTTC,CASSSGTSGVGHEQYF
15,NA,TRBJ1-1,NA,TRBV7-9,TGTGCCAGCGGCTTCCAACAGACGGGGAGAACTGAAGCTTTCTTT,CASGFQQTGRTEAFF
14,NA,TRBJ2-7,TRBD2,TRBV4-2,TGTGCCAGCAGCACCCGGACTAGCGGCTACGAGCAGTACTTC,CASSTRTSGYEQYF
16,NA,TRBJ1-5,NA,TRBV27,TGTGCCAGCAGCACCTCCGTCGGGGGCCGGGATCAGCCCCAGCATTTT,CASSTSVGGRDQPQHF
13,NA,TRBJ1-5,NA,TRBV6-5,TGTGCCAGCAGTTATTGGTTGGATCAGCCCCAGCATTTT,CASSYWLDQPQHF
14,NA,TRBJ1-4,NA,TRBV6-5,TGTGCCAGCAGTTCGACAGCAACTAATGAAAAACTGTTTTTT,CASSSTATNEKLFF
16,NA,TRBJ2-2,NA,TRBV12-5,TGTGCTAGTGGTTACGGACAGCTGTCGAACACCGGGGAGCTGTTTTTT,CASGYGQLSNTGELFF
13,NA,TRBJ2-4,TRBD2,TRBV19,TGTGCCAGTAGTACGACTAGCAGAAACATTCAGTACTTC,CASSTTSRNIQYF
11,few,TRBJ1-1,NA,TRBV20-1,TGCAGTGCTAGGGTAGATAATGAAGCTTTCTTT,CSARVDNEAFF
16,once,TRBJ2-1,TRBD2,TRBV11-2,TGTGCCAGCAGCTTAGTAGCGGGGGCTTCCTACAATGAGCAGTTCTTC,CASSLVAGASYNEQFF